These 22 T cell receptor beta chains share one sample of origin, sequenced in a study of T cell responses to AZD1222 COVID-19 vaccine. The assay was immunoSEQ multiplex PCR, and TCRdb's table has in-frame clones only and misses some. The sample includes 70,000 to 95,000 clones, approximately 89% of them seen just once. The sample was peripheral blood, taken 28 days after the second AZD1222 dose. These TCRs come from an adult who received the AZD1222 COVID-19 vaccine.

The V and J genes are TRBV5-1 and TRBJ2-1, with 10 nucleotides matching TRBD2. The germline gives CDR1 SGHRS, CDR2 YFSETQ. After removal of 9 bases from V and 6 bases from J, the junction contained 6 bases not matched to a gene. This CDR3 has 13 amino acids. The CDR3 is CATSTSGLNEQFF. The DNA for the CDR3 is TGCGCCACTTCGACTAGCGGGCTCAATGAGCAGTTCTTC.

The chain couples TRBV27 to TRBJ1-6; weak D call: TRBD1 (5 bases). Trimming took 5 bases from V and 7 from J, leaving 18 bases between them. This CDR3 has 16 amino acids. Germline-derived CDR1 and CDR2 are MNHEY and SMNVEV (reference sequence). The CDR3 DNA is TGTGCCAGCAGTCCCACATCCGGGGCGCGAAATTCACCCCTCCACTTT. Amino acid sequence: CASSPTSGARNSPLHF.

The chain combines TRBV25-1 with TRBJ1-1; no definite D call. The CDR3 has 15 amino acids. V lost 1 base to trimming and J lost 5 bases, with 14 bases between them. Germline V gene data show CDR1 as MGHDK and CDR2 as SYGVNS. The DNA of the CDR3 is TGTGCCAGCAGTGAATGGGCCGGGTTAGGAACTGAAGCTTTCTTT. It encodes CASSEWAGLGTEAFF.

The rearrangement uses TRBV7-9 and TRBJ2-7; D possibly corresponds to TRBD1 (6 bases). Looked up from germline, CDR1 is SEHNR and CDR2 is FQNEAQ (reference sequence). The CDR3 sequence is 14 residues long. Trimming stripped 2 bases from V and 5 bases from J, with 13 bases between. As DNA, the CDR3 is TGTGCCAGCAGCTTAATTACAGGGAACGACGAGCAGTACTTC. Protein: CASSLITGNDEQYF.

V is TRBV28 and J is TRBJ2-7, with D uncertain. The CDR3 length is 12 residues. Germline V lookup: CDR1 MDHEN, CDR2 SYDVKM. V was trimmed by 7 bases and J by 7 bases, leaving 14 bases between them. The CDR3 here is CASKSSLGEQYF. Here the CDR3 DNA reads TGTGCCAGCAAGTCCTCCCTGGGTGAGCAGTACTTC.

V gene TRBV29-1 combines with J gene TRBJ1-1; D not certain. The germline V gene has CDR1 SQVTM and CDR2 ANQGSEA. The length of the CDR3 is 13 residues. V lost 7 bases and J 0 bases, leaving 12 bases between the germline ends. The CDR3: CSGRDLMNTEAFF. DNA for the CDR3: TGCAGCGGAAGAGACCTCATGAACACTGAAGCTTTCTTT.

The chain combines TRBV18 with TRBJ1-4, with TRBD1 identical over 7 bases. From germline, CDR1 is KGHSH and CDR2 LQKENI. The junction had 7 bases not matched to a gene; V was cut back by 4 bases and J by 5 bases. CDR3 length: 15 residues. The CDR3 loop reads CASSQRTGANEKLFF. The DNA for the CDR3 is TGTGCCAGCTCACAGCGGACAGGAGCAAATGAAAAACTGTTTTTT.

The chain carries TRBV25-1 and TRBJ2-5; 7 bases map to TRBD1. Germline loops: CDR1 MGHDK, CDR2 SYGVNS. The CDR3 consists of 15 residues. V was clipped by 4 bases and J by 1 base; unmatched bases: 6. The chain's CDR3 is CASSVPGQLQETQYF. The CDR3 bases are TGTGCCAGCAGTGTCCCGGGACAGCTCCAAGAGACCCAGTACTTC.

The rearrangement joins TRBV11-2 to TRBJ2-1; the D is unclear. The germline V gene encodes CDR1 SGHAT and CDR2 FQNNGV. This CDR3 spans 16 amino acids. V was shortened by 2 bases and J by 5 bases, with 16 bases between the two germline ends. CDR3 DNA sequence: TGTGCCAGCAGCTTATCCCCGGCGGTAGGAGACAATGAGCAGTTCTTC. The encoded protein is CASSLSPAVGDNEQFF.

The rearrangement joins TRBV5-4 to TRBJ1-2; no clear D. Deletions cut 1 base from V and 0 bases from J, with 7 bases between. Germline-derived CDR1 and CDR2 are SGHNT and YYREEE (reference sequence). The CDR3 is made up of 14 amino acids. DNA for the CDR3: TGTGCCAGCAGCTTGCCCGGAGCTAACTATGGCTACACCTTC. It specifies CASSLPGANYGYTF.

The V call is TRBV2, the J call TRBJ2-4; D remains ambiguous. The V end lost 4 bases, the J end lost 6 bases, and 7 bases lay between the germline ends. The CDR3 has 12 residues. The germline V gene has CDR1 SNHLY and CDR2 FYNNEI. The CDR3, as DNA: TGTGCCAGCAGTGCGACCTTAAACATTCAGTACTTC. Encoded protein: CASSATLNIQYF. The full variable domain, with the rest looked up from reference TRBV2 and TRBJ2-4, is EPEVTQTPSHQVTQMGQEVILRCVPISNHLYFYWYRQILGQKVEFLVSFYNNEISEKSEIFDDQFSVERPDGSNFTLKIRSTKLEDSAMYFCASSATLNIQYFGAGTRLSVL.

The chain employs TRBV18 and TRBJ2-1; D is tentatively TRBD1 or TRBD2 (5 bases each). With 2 bases removed from V and 5 bases from J, the gap between germline ends came to 13 bases. The CDR3 totals 15 residues. Germline CDR1 KGHSH, CDR2 LQKENI. This CDR3 reads CASSPGTVRDNEQFF. In DNA, the CDR3 is TGTGCCAGCTCACCAGGGACCGTTAGGGACAATGAGCAGTTCTTC.

The rearrangement uses TRBV7-2 and TRBJ2-7, with TRBD2 as a possible D gene (6 bases). CDR1 SGHTA and CDR2 FQGNSA come from the germline V gene. V lost 2 bases and J lost 4, with 15 bases in between. The CDR3 extends over 15 amino acids. As DNA, the CDR3 is TGTGCCAGCAGCTTAACAATGGTAGCGGATTACGAGCAGTACTTC. The encoded protein is CASSLTMVADYEQYF.

The chain employs TRBV18 and TRBJ2-5; D perhaps matches TRBD1 (5 bases). The V end lost 4 bases, the J end lost 2 bases, and 8 bases lay between the germline ends. This CDR3 comprises 13 residues. Germline assignment: CDR1 KGHSH and CDR2 LQKENI. The CDR3 region is CASSLQVQETQYF. The CDR3, as DNA: TGTGCCAGCTCACTACAGGTTCAAGAGACCCAGTACTTC. Full variable domain (missing parts from reference TRBV18 and TRBJ2-5): NAGVMQNPRHLVRRRGQEARLRCSPMKGHSHVYWYRQLPEEGLKFMVYLQKENIIDESGMPKERFSAEFPKEGPSILRIQQVVRGDSAAYFCASSLQVQETQYFGPGTRLLVL.

The genes are TRBV9 and TRBJ2-3; 9 nucleotides line up with TRBD2. The germline V gene has CDR1 SGDLS and CDR2 YYNGEE. CDR3 size: 15 residues. V lost 4 bases to trimming and J lost 3 bases; unmatched junction nucleotides: 6. CDR3 bases: TGTGCCAGCAGCCCGCGGGAGGGGGGTACAGATACGCAGTATTTT. Its translation is CASSPREGGTDTQYF. The full variable domain, its missing parts supplied by reference TRBV9 and TRBJ2-3, is DSGVTQTPKHLITATGQRVTLRCSPRSGDLSVYWYQQSLDQGLQFLIQYYNGEERAKGNILERFSAQQFPDLHSELNLSSLELGDSALYFCASSPREGGTDTQYFGPGTRLTVL.

This chain uses TRBV10-3 with TRBJ2-2; possible D gene TRBD1, 6 bases. The CDR3 spans 14 residues. The V and J ends lost 3 bases and 1 base respectively, with 6 bases between them. Germline V gives CDR1 ENHRY, CDR2 SYGVKD. CDR3 residues: CAISEQGNTGELFF. For the CDR3, the DNA is TGTGCCATCAGTGAACAGGGGAACACCGGGGAGCTGTTTTTT.

The chain joins TRBV24-1 to TRBJ2-1; 9 nucleotides align to TRBD1. This CDR3 has 13 amino acids. Looked up from germline, CDR1 is KGHDR and CDR2 is SFDVKD. The trim removed 7 bases at V and 8 bases at J, leaving 5 bases unmatched. DNA of the CDR3: TGTGCCACCAGGACAGGGGGTAGCGATGAGCAGTTCTTC. Residues: CATRTGGSDEQFF.

The chain has TRBV6-1 and TRBJ2-1; D is unclear. CDR1 is MNHNS and CDR2 is SASEGT in the germline V gene. The CDR3 has 14 residues. V gave up 2 bases and J gave up 2 bases, with 7 bases separating them. CDR3 loop: CASSERPTYNEQFF. The CDR3 DNA follows: TGTGCCAGCAGTGAAAGGCCGACCTACAATGAGCAGTTCTTC.

This chain joins TRBV27 and TRBJ1-6; 10 nucleotides agree with TRBD1. CDR1 is MNHEY and CDR2 is SMNVEV in the germline V gene (reference sequence). J lost 10 bases, V lost 4 bases, and 4 bases had no gene match. The CDR3 loop spans 14 amino acids. The CDR3 DNA reads as TGTGCCAGCAGTTGGGGGACAGGGGAATCACCCCTCCACTTT. Protein sequence: CASSWGTGESPLHF.

The J gene is TRBJ2-5, the V gene TRBV28; 11 nucleotides agree with TRBD2. The CDR3 is made up of 16 amino acids. Germline-derived CDR1 and CDR2 are MDHEN and SYDVKM. V was pared by 2 bases and J by 2 bases, with 4 bases of the junction left unmatched. CDR3 in DNA: TGTGCCAGCAGTTTACCGACTAGCGGGGTTCAAGAGACCCAGTACTTC. Translating it yields CASSLPTSGVQETQYF.

This clone has a single count. J is TRBJ2-5 and V is TRBV7-3; D is ambiguous. In germline, CDR1 is SGHTA, CDR2 FQGTGA. This CDR3 is 15 amino acids long. With 5 bases removed from V and 5 bases from J, the gap between germline ends came to 18 bases. The CDR3 DNA reads TGTGCCAGCAGCCCCGGCCGTGCATCTCGGGAGACCCAGTACTTC. Translating it yields CASSPGRASRETQYF.

The rearrangement links TRBV5-5 to TRBJ1-1; perhaps TRBD1 as D (6 bases). This CDR3 comprises 13 residues. Germline V CDR1 and CDR2: SGHKS, YYEKEE (reference sequence). Trimming pared 3 bases from V and 7 bases from J, leaving 13 bases between. The DNA for the CDR3 is TGTGCCAGCAGCTGGACAGTTGCCGGTGAAGCTTTCTTT. Translation gives CASSWTVAGEAFF.